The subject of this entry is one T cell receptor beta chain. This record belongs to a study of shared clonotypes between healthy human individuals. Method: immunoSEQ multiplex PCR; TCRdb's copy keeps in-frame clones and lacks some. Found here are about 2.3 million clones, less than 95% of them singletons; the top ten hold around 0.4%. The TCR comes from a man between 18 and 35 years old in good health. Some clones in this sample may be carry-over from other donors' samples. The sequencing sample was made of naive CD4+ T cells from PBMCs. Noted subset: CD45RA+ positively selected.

The CDR3 bases are TGTGCCAGCAGTGCGGGGGGCTCCTACGAGCAGTACTTC. Its protein product is CASSAGGSYEQYF. V and J are TRBV2 and TRBJ2-7; 7 bases match TRBD2. V lost 4 bases to trimming and J lost 0 bases; unmatched junction nucleotides: 0. Germline V lookup: CDR1 SNHLY, CDR2 FYNNEI. This CDR3 is 13 amino acids long.